A single TCR beta chain is shown here with its context. This sample is part of a study of blood T cell repertoires in COVID-19. Across the study: Samples representing acute and convalescent COVID-19 were sourced from the United States, Italy and Spain.

Original processing notes: The authors estimated nucleated cell counts from reference gene primer amplification. Sequencing used immunoSEQ multiplex PCR; TCRdb keeps in-frame clones, though not all of them. The V and J calls and clone size are taken from that table; D and trimming were inferred from the DNA. The table shows 95,000 to 150,000 clones, with approximately 87% occurring only once. Sequencing was carried out using peripheral blood. The TCR was taken from a woman between 50 and 59 years old with acute or convalescent COVID-19.

This CDR3 reads CASQRNRVAGELFF. The CDR3 DNA is TGTGCCAGCCAAAGAAACAGAGTCGCCGGGGAGCTGTTTTTT. The chain carries TRBV7-8 and TRBJ2-2; D is ambiguous. Germline-derived CDR1 and CDR2 are SGHVS and FQNEAQ. CDR3 length: 14 residues. The V end was cut by 8 bases, the J end by 6 bases, with 16 bases between. The complete variable domain, with remaining parts taken from reference TRBV7-8 and TRBJ2-2, reads GAGVSQSPRYKVAKRGQDVALRCDPISGHVSLFWYQQALGQGPEFLTYFQNEAQLDKSGLPSDRFFAERPEGSVSTLKIQRTQQEDSAVYLCASQRNRVAGELFFGEGSRLTVL.